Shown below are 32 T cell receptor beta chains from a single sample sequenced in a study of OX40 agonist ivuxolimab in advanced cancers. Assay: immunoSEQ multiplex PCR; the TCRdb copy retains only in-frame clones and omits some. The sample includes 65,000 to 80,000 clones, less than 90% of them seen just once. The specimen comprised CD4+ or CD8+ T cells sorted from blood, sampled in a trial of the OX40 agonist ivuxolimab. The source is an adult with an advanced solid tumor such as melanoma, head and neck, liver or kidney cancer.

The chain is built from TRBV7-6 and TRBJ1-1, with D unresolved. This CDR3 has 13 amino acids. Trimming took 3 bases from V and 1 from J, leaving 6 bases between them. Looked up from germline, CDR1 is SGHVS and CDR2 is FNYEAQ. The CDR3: CASSLAANTEAFF. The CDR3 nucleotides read TGTGCCAGCAGCTTGGCGGCGAACACTGAAGCTTTCTTT.

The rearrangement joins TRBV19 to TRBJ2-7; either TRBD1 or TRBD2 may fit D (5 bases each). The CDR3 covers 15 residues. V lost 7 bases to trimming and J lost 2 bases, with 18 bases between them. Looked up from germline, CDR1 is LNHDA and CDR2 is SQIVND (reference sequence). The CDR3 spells CASKYDGDGAYEQYF. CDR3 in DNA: TGTGCCAGTAAGTACGACGGGGACGGAGCCTACGAGCAGTACTTC.

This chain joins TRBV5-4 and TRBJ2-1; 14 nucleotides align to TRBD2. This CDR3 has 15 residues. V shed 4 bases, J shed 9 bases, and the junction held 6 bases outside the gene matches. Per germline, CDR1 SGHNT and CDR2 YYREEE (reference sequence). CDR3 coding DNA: TGTGCCAGCAGCAAAAGACTAGCGGGAGGGGGTGAGCAGTTCTTC. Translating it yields CASSKRLAGGGEQFF.

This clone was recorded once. The CDR3 bases are TGTGCCAGCAGTGGACAGGGGGTCCCCGAGCAGTACTTC. Encoded protein: CASSGQGVPEQYF. This chain uses TRBV2 with TRBJ2-7; 9 bases map to TRBD1. The CDR3 is made up of 13 amino acids. After removal of 4 bases from V and 6 bases from J, the junction contained 4 bases not matched to a gene. Germline V gene sequence: CDR1 SNHLY, CDR2 FYNNEI. Looking up the rest from reference TRBV2 and TRBJ2-7 gives the full variable domain: EPEVTQTPSHQVTQMGQEVILRCVPISNHLYFYWYRQILGQKVEFLVSFYNNEISEKSEIFDDQFSVERPDGSNFTLKIRSTKLEDSAMYFCASSGQGVPEQYFGPGTRLTVT.

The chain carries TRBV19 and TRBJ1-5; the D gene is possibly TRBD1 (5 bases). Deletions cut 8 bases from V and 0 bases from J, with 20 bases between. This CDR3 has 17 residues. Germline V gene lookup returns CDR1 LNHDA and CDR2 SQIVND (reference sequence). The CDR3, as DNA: TGTGCCAGTGCCTCGGGACGACGGAAATATAGCAATCAGCCCCAGCATTTT. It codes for CASASGRRKYSNQPQHF. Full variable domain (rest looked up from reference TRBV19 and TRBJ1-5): DGGITQSPKYLFRKEGQNVTLSCEQNLNHDAMYWYRQDPGQGLRLIYYSQIVNDFQKGDIAEGYSVSREKKESFPLTVTSAQKNPTAFYLCASASGRRKYSNQPQHFGDGTRLSIL.

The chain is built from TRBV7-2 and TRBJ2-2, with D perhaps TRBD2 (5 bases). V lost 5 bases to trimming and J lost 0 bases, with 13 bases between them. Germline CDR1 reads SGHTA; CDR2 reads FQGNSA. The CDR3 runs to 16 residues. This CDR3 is CASSAIAGSNTGELFF. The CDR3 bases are TGTGCCAGCAGCGCCATTGCGGGCTCGAACACCGGGGAGCTGTTTTTT.

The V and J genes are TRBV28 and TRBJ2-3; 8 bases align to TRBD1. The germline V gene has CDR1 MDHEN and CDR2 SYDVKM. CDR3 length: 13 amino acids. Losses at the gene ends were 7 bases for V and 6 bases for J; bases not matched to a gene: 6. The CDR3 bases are TGTGCCAGCACGGCAGGGGGCAAGGATACGCAGTATTTT. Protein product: CASTAGGKDTQYF.

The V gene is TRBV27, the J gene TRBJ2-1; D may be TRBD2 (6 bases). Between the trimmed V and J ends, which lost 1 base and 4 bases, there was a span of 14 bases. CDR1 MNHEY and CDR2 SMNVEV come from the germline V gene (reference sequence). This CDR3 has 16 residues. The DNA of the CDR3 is TGTGCCAGCAGTTTATTAGGGACTGGTCGATACAATGAGCAGTTCTTC. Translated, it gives CASSLLGTGRYNEQFF.

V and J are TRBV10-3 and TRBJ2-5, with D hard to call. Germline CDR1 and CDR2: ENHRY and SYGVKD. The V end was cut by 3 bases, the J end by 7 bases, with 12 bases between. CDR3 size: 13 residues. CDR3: CAISDQAMSTQYF. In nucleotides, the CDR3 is TGTGCCATCAGTGACCAGGCGATGTCGACCCAGTACTTC.

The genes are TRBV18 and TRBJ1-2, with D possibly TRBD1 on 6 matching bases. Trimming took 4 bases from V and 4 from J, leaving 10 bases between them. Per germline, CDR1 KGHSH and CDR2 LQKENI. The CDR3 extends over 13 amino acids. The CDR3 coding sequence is TGTGCCAGCTCACTTCGGGGGCTCTATGGCTACACCTTC. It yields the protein CASSLRGLYGYTF.

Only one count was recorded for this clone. CDR3 in amino acids: CASSRTSRGALNTEAFF. Here the CDR3 DNA reads TGTGCCAGCAGCCGTACTAGCAGGGGGGCCTTGAACACTGAAGCTTTCTTT. This chain uses TRBV7-6 with TRBJ1-1; 7 bases agree with TRBD1. The V gene end was trimmed by 5 bases and the J gene end by 0 bases; junction bases not matched to a gene: 12. The CDR3 has 17 residues. The germline CDR1 and CDR2 sequences are SGHVS and FNYEAQ.

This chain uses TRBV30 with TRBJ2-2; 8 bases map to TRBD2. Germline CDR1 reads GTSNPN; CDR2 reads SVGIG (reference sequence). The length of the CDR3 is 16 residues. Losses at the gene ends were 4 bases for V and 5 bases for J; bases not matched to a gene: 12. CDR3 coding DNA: TGTGCCTGGAAAAGGACCGGGACTAGTGGTACCGGGGAGCTGTTTTTT. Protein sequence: CAWKRTGTSGTGELFF.

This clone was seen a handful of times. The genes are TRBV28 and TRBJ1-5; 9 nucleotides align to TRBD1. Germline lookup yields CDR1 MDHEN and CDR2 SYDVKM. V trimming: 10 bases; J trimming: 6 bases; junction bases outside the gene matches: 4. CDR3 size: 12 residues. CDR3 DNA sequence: TGTGCCATCCGACAGGGGGTTCAGCCCCAGCATTTT. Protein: CAIRQGVQPQHF.

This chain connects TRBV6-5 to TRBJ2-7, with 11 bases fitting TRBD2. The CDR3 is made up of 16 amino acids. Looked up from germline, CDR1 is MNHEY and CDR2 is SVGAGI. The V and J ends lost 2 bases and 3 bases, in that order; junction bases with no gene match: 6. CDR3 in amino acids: CASSYHSSGRSYEQYF. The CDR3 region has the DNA TGTGCCAGCAGTTACCACTCTAGCGGGAGGAGCTACGAGCAGTACTTC.

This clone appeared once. CDR3 sequence: CASSLPGTPRRAFF. The CDR3 nucleotides read TGCGCCAGCAGTCTTCCCGGGACACCCCGAAGAGCTTTCTTT. V usage is TRBV5-1 and J usage is TRBJ1-1; perhaps TRBD1 as D (6 bases). Trimming took 5 bases from V and 10 from J, leaving 21 bases between them. The CDR3 extends over 14 amino acids. Germline V gene lookup returns CDR1 SGHRS and CDR2 YFSETQ.

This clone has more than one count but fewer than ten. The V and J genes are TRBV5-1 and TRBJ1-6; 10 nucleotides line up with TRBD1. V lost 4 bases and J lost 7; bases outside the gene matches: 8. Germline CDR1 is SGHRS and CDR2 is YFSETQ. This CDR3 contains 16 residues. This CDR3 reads CASSPGQGFFNSPLHF. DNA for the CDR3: TGCGCCAGCAGCCCGGGACAGGGGTTCTTCAATTCACCCCTCCACTTT. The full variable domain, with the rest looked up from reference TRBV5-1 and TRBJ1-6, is KAGVTQTPRYLIKTRGQQVTLSCSPISGHRSVSWYQQTPGQGLQFLFEYFSETQRNKGNFPGRFSGRQFSNSRSEMNVSTLELGDSALYLCASSPGQGFFNSPLHFGNGTRLTVT.

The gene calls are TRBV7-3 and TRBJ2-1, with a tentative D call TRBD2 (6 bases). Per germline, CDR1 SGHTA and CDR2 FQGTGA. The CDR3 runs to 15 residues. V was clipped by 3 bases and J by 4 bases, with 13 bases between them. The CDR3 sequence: CASSLGGVRYNEQFF. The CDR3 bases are TGTGCCAGCAGCTTGGGGGGAGTTCGGTACAATGAGCAGTTCTTC. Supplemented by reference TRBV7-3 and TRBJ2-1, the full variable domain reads GAGVSQTPSNKVTEKGKYVELRCDPISGHTALYWYRQSLGQGPEFLIYFQGTGAADDSGLPNDRFFAVRPEGSVSTLKIQRTERGDSAVYLCASSLGGVRYNEQFFGPGTRLTVL.

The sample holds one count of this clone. The CDR3 here is CASSPRTSLHEQFF. The CDR3 DNA is TGTGCCAGCAGCCCCCGAACTAGCCTCCATGAGCAGTTCTTC. This chain joins TRBV7-9 and TRBJ2-1; D is possibly TRBD2 (6 bases). CDR3 size: 14 residues. The germline gives CDR1 SEHNR, CDR2 FQNEAQ (reference sequence). Trimming took off 5 bases at V and 8 bases at J, with 16 bases between the two ends. The full variable domain, completed using reference TRBV7-9 and TRBJ2-1, is DTGVSQNPRHKITKRGQNVTFRCDPISEHNRLYWYRQTLGQGPEFLTYFQNEAQLEKSRLLSDRFSAERPKGSFSTLEIQRTEQGDSAMYLCASSPRTSLHEQFFGPGTRLTVL.

The CDR3 DNA is TGTGCCAGCTCCCCAGTTGTCGACAGGAACTACAATGAGCAGTTCTTC. It encodes CASSPVVDRNYNEQFF. This rearrangement joins TRBV18 to TRBJ2-1; perhaps TRBD1 as D (6 bases). CDR1 is KGHSH, CDR2 LQKENI, per germline. The CDR3 length is 16 residues. Trimming removed 6 bases from V and 3 bases from J, with 18 bases in between.

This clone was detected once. CDR3: CASSSGTGLYNEQFF. The CDR3, as DNA: TGTGCCAGCAGCTCAGGGACAGGGTTGTACAATGAGCAGTTCTTC. This chain uses TRBV7-7 with TRBJ2-1; TRBD1 aligns across 9 bases. This CDR3 comprises 15 residues. The junction had 5 bases not matched to a gene; V was cut back by 4 bases and J by 4 bases. Germline loops: CDR1 SSHAT, CDR2 FNYEAQ (reference sequence).

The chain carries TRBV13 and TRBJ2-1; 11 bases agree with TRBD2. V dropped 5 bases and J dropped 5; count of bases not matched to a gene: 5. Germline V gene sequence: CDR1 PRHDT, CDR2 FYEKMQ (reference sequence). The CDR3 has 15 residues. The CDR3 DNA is TGTGCCAGCAGCCCCGGGACTAGCGGTCACAATGAGCAGTTCTTC. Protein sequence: CASSPGTSGHNEQFF. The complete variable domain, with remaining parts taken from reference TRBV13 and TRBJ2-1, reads AAGVIQSPRHLIKEKRETATLKCYPIPRHDTVYWYQQGPGQDPQFLISFYEKMQSDKGSIPDRFSAQQFSDYHSELNMSSLELGDSALYFCASSPGTSGHNEQFFGPGTRLTVL.

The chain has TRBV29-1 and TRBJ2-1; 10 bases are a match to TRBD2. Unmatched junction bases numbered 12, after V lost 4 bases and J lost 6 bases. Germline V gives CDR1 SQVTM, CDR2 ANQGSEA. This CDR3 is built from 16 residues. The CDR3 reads CSVARGSGRTGNEQFF. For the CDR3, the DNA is TGCAGCGTTGCCCGGGGTAGCGGGAGGACCGGCAATGAGCAGTTCTTC.

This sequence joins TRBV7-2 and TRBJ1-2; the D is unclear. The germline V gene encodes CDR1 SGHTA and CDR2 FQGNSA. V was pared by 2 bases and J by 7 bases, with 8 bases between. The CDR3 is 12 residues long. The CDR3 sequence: CASSLPRTGYTF. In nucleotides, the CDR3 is TGTGCCAGCAGCTTACCCCGTACTGGCTACACCTTC.

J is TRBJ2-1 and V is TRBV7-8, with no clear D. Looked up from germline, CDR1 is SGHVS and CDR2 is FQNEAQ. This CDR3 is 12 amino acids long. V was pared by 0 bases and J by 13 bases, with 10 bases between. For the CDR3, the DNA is TGTGCCAGCAGCTTAGCGCTAGGATCCCAGTTCTTC. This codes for CASSLALGSQFF.

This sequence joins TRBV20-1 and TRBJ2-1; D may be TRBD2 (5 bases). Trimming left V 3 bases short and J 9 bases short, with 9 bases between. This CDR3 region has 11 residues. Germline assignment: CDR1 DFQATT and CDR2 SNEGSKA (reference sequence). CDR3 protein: CSASRSVEQFF. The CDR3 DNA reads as TGCAGTGCTAGTCGTAGCGTTGAGCAGTTCTTC.

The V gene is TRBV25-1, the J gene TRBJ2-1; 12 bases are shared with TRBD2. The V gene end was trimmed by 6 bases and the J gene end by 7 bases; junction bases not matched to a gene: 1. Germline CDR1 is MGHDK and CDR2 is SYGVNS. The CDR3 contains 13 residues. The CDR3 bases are TGTGCCAGCAGACTAGCGGGAGGTAATGAGCAGTTCTTC. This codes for CASRLAGGNEQFF.

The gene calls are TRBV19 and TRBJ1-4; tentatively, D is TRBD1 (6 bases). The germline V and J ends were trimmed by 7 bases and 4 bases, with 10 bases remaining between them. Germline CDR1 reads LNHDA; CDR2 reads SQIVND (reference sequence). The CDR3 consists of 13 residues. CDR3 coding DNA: TGTGCCAGTAATGGACAGAATAATGAAAAACTGTTTTTT. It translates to CASNGQNNEKLFF. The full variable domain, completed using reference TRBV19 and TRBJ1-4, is DGGITQSPKYLFRKEGQNVTLSCEQNLNHDAMYWYRQDPGQGLRLIYYSQIVNDFQKGDIAEGYSVSREKKESFPLTVTSAQKNPTAFYLCASNGQNNEKLFFGSGTQLSVL.

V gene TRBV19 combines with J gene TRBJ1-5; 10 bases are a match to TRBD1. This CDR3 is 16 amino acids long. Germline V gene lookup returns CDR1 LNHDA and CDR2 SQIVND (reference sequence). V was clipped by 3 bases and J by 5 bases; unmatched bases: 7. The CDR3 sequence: CASSIRDRGSDQPQHF. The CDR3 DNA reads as TGTGCCAGTAGTATCCGGGACAGGGGAAGCGATCAGCCCCAGCATTTT. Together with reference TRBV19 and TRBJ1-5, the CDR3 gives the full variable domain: DGGITQSPKYLFRKEGQNVTLSCEQNLNHDAMYWYRQDPGQGLRLIYYSQIVNDFQKGDIAEGYSVSREKKESFPLTVTSAQKNPTAFYLCASSIRDRGSDQPQHFGDGTRLSIL.

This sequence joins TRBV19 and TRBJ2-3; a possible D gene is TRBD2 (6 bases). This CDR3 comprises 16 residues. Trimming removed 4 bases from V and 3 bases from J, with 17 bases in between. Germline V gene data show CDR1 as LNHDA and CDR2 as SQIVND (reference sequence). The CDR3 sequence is CASSTRWRDRTDTQYF. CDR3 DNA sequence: TGTGCCAGTAGTACCAGGTGGCGGGATCGGACAGATACGCAGTATTTT. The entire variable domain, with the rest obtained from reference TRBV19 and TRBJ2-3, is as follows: DGGITQSPKYLFRKEGQNVTLSCEQNLNHDAMYWYRQDPGQGLRLIYYSQIVNDFQKGDIAEGYSVSREKKESFPLTVTSAQKNPTAFYLCASSTRWRDRTDTQYFGPGTRLTVL.

This chain's CDR3 is CASSSLWDRDTYEQYF. The CDR3 nucleotides read TGTGCCAGCAGTTCTTTATGGGACAGGGACACCTACGAGCAGTACTTC. The chain links TRBV6-5 to TRBJ2-7, with TRBD1 matching 9 bases. The junction had 9 bases not matched to a gene; V was cut back by 4 bases and J by 2 bases. This CDR3 is built from 16 residues. Germline assignment: CDR1 MNHEY and CDR2 SVGAGI.

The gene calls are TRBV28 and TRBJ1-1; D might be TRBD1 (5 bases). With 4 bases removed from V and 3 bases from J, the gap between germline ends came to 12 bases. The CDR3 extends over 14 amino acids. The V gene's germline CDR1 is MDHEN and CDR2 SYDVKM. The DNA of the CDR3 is TGTGCCAGCAGTTCCCCAGGGTTGGACACTGAAGCTTTCTTT. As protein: CASSSPGLDTEAFF.

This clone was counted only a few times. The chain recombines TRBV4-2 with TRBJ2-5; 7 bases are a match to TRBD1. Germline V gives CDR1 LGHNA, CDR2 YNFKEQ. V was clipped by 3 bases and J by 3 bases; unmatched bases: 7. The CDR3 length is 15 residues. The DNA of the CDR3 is TGTGCCAGCAGCCAGGCCCCGACAGGGAAAGAGACCCAGTACTTC. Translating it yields CASSQAPTGKETQYF.